This T cell receptor (beta chain) was recorded in a study of T cell changes during pregnancy in multiple sclerosis. The V gene lost 5 bases and the J gene lost 8 bases, with 9 bases spanning the gap. The CDR3 covers 11 residues. CDR1 MNHNS and CDR2 SASEGT come from the germline V gene. The assay was immunoSEQ multiplex PCR, and TCRdb's table has in-frame clones only and misses some. The sample lists about 32,000 clones, 91% occurring once. The input for sequencing was CD8+ T cells from peripheral blood mononuclear cells, taken in the second trimester of pregnancy. The receptor's source is a female donor in good health, enrolled as a control in a pregnancy study. The rearrangement joins TRBV6-1 to TRBJ1-1; D perhaps matches TRBD1 (6 bases). In nucleotides, the CDR3 is TGTGCCAGCAGTCAAGGGACAGAAGCTTTCTTT. Amino acid sequence: CASSQGTEAFF.